Listed below are T cell receptor beta chains from one sample, sequenced in a study of molecular identifiers for immune sequencing clone quantification. TCRdb independently ran MiXCR on the PCR reads; one entry per CDR3 protein. The data show about 18,000 distinct CDR3 sequences, over 20% seen once. Sequencing was done on a sample of naive CD8+ T cells from blood, with Jurkat cell RNA spiked in. The receptors originated from a human donor in good health. Some libraries in this study had Jurkat cell RNA spiked in. Both conserved end residues are part of each CDR3. The order of the fields is V gene, D gene, CDR3 length, clone size, J gene, CDR3 protein, CDR3 DNA. The D gene is left open where the match is weak. Expanded clones get a size class; other rows say once, few or many, or leave the size out.

TRBV6-2/TRBV6-3	-	17	many	TRBJ2-1	CASSYGEGTRSYNEQFF	TGTGCCAGCAGTTATGGAGAAGGGACTCGCTCCTACAATGAGCAGTTCTTC
TRBV20-1	-	13	once	TRBJ2-2	CSATPRNTGELFF	TGCAGTGCCACACCACGGAACACCGGGGAGCTGTTTTTT
TRBV13	TRBD1	15	few	TRBJ2-7	CASSSTGTASYEQYF	TGTGCCAGCAGTTCCACCGGGACAGCAAGTTACGAGCAGTACTTC
TRBV18	-	16	many	TRBJ1-2	CASSDTGPALVDGYTF	TGTGCCAGCTCCGACACCGGGCCAGCCCTCGTTGATGGCTACACCTTC
TRBV20-1	TRBD2	20	-	TRBJ2-1	CSARVSWVTRPSGRHNEQFF	TGCAGTGCTAGAGTAAGTTGGGTAACGCGTCCTAGCGGGAGGCACAATGAGCAGTTCTTC
TRBV7-9	TRBD1	14	many	TRBJ2-7	CASSPRQGSYEQYF	TGTGCCAGCAGCCCTCGACAGGGGTCCTACGAGCAGTACTTC
TRBV29-1	-	16	many	TRBJ2-7	CSVEEPRDTAPYEQYF	TGCAGCGTTGAGGAACCCCGGGACACCGCTCCCTACGAGCAGTACTTC
TRBV4-1	-	13	many	TRBJ1-1	CASSQASATEAFF	TGCGCCAGCAGCCAAGCTTCGGCCACTGAAGCTTTCTTT
TRBV7-3	-	12	-	TRBJ2-1	CASSSENNEQFF	TGTGCCAGCAGCTCCGAGAACAATGAGCAGTTCTTC
TRBV9	-	13	medium-sized	TRBJ2-3	CASSVTPPDTQYF	TGTGCCAGCAGCGTAACCCCCCCAGATACGCAGTATTTT
TRBV20-1	TRBD2	14	medium-sized	TRBJ2-7	CSAVAAGEWYEQYF	TGCAGTGCAGTGGCAGCGGGAGAGTGGTACGAGCAGTACTTC
TRBV9	-	16	many	TRBJ2-7	CASSSEPGLPIGWQYF	TGTGCCAGCAGCTCCGAGCCGGGACTCCCCATCGGGTGGCAGTACTTC
TRBV4-2	TRBD2	14	few	TRBJ2-7	CASSQDRGGREQYF	TGTGCCAGCAGCCAAGATCGCGGGGGGCGGGAGCAGTACTTC
TRBV18	TRBD2	17	many	TRBJ2-1	CASSANSGTYSYNEQFF	TGTGCCAGCTCAGCCAATAGCGGGACCTACTCCTACAATGAGCAGTTCTTC
TRBV29-1	-	15	-	TRBJ2-3	CSVDESDGRLDTQYF	TGCAGCGTCGACGAGTCGGACGGAAGACTAGATACGCAGTATTTT
TRBV6-5	-	12	many	TRBJ1-5	CASSSENQPQHF	TGTGCCAGCAGTTCGGAAAATCAGCCCCAGCATTTT
TRBV4-1	TRBD1	17	-	TRBJ1-5	CASSQRRIGQGNQPQHF	TGCGCCAGCAGCCAAAGGAGGATCGGACAGGGCAATCAGCCCCAGCATTTT
TRBV7-6	TRBD2	16	-	TRBJ2-7	CASSPRLAGGFDEQYF	TGTGCCAGCAGCCCGCGACTAGCGGGAGGTTTCGACGAGCAGTACTTC
TRBV7-6	-	15	many	TRBJ2-3	CASSLNGESTDTQYF	TGTGCCAGCAGCTTAAATGGGGAAAGCACAGATACGCAGTATTTT
TRBV11-2	-	13	-	TRBJ2-3	CASSLITPDTQYF	TGTGCCAGCAGCTTGATCACTCCAGATACGCAGTATTTT
TRBV14	-	15	many	TRBJ2-3	CASSQVGTSSDTQYF	TGTGCCAGCAGCCAAGTCGGGACCTCCTCAGATACGCAGTATTTT
TRBV27	-	11	-	TRBJ2-1	CASRGENEQFF	TGTGCCAGCAGGGGTGAGAATGAGCAGTTCTTC
TRBV4-1	-	14	-	TRBJ2-1	CASSLRWIATEQFF	TGCGCCAGCAGCCTAAGGTGGATAGCAACTGAGCAGTTCTTC
TRBV29-1	-	14	many	TRBJ2-1	CSVEGHLLYNEQFF	TGCAGCGTTGAGGGGCACCTTCTTTACAATGAGCAGTTCTTC
TRBV4-1	-	15	many	TRBJ2-7	CASSQEGQGGYEQYF	TGCGCCAGCAGCCAAGAGGGGCAGGGTGGCTACGAGCAGTACTTC
TRBV7-8	-	15	-	TRBJ1-2	CASSLPGTIGDGYTF	TGTGCCAGCAGCTTACCCGGGACAATAGGGGATGGCTACACCTTC
TRBV20-1	-	14	-	TRBJ1-2	CSAISGQVIYGYTF	TGCAGTGCTATTTCGGGGCAGGTGATCTATGGCTACACCTTC
TRBV7-9	-	14	-	TRBJ2-7	CASSLGVALDEQYF	TGTGCCAGCAGCTTAGGGGTCGCCCTCGACGAGCAGTACTTC
TRBV3-1	-	13	medium-sized	TRBJ2-7	CASSPARAYEQYF	TGTGCCAGCAGCCCGGCGCGGGCCTACGAGCAGTACTTC
TRBV9	TRBD1	14	medium-sized	TRBJ1-1	CASSVGQGSTEAFF	TGTGCCAGCAGCGTTGGACAGGGGAGCACTGAAGCTTTCTTT
TRBV28	-	14	-	TRBJ2-2	CASRDTGRTGELFF	TGTGCCAGCAGGGACACAGGGAGGACCGGGGAGCTGTTTTTT
TRBV11-2	TRBD1	16	many	TRBJ2-7	CASSFSGQEFLDEQYF	TGTGCCAGCAGCTTCTCAGGACAGGAATTTTTGGACGAGCAGTACTTC
TRBV12-3/TRBV12-4	TRBD2	15	-	TRBJ2-7	CASSSTSGRLYEQYF	TGTGCCAGCAGTTCGACTAGCGGGAGGCTCTACGAGCAGTACTTC